Listed below are T cell receptor beta chains from one sample, sequenced in a study of blood T cell repertoires in COVID-19. The protocol was immunoSEQ multiplex PCR, while the TCRdb copy is restricted to in-frame clones and leaves out a portion. This table has 200,000 to 300,000 clones, 85% appearing once. Source material: peripheral blood. These receptor sequences come from a woman aged 60-70 years with active or convalescent COVID-19. CDR3s include the opening cysteine and the closing phenylalanine or tryptophan. Each record gives: J gene, D gene, clone size, V gene, CDR3 length, CDR3 DNA, CDR3 protein. A D gene is named only where the DNA matches it firmly. Clone size, where shown, is once, few, many, or a class for clones that have expanded.

TRBJ1-1	.	.	TRBV18	14	TGTGCCAGCTCACTAGACCGGGACATATTTGAAGCTTTCTTT	CASSLDRDIFEAFF
TRBJ1-5	TRBD1	.	TRBV30	13	TGTGCCTGGGGACAGGGGCAAAGTCAGCCCCAGCATTTT	CAWGQGQSQPQHF
TRBJ2-5	.	.	TRBV5-5	16	TGTGCCAGCAGCTTCTTAACGGACACAATTCAAGAGACCCAGTACTTC	CASSFLTDTIQETQYF
TRBJ1-5	TRBD1	few	TRBV4-1	17	TGCGCCAGCAGCCAAGAGAGACAGGGGGCTTTAAATCAGCCCCAGCATTTT	CASSQERQGALNQPQHF
TRBJ2-5	TRBD1	.	TRBV4-1	14	TGCGCCAGCAGCGAAGGACAGGGGAGTGAGACCCAGTACTTC	CASSEGQGSETQYF
TRBJ1-2	TRBD1	few	TRBV7-2	16	TGTGCCAGCAGCCCCTATGCCGGGACAGATTCGAGTGGCTACACCTTC	CASSPYAGTDSSGYTF
TRBJ2-7	TRBD1	.	TRBV5-6	14	TGTGCCAGCACCACAGGGGTATTTTCCTACGAGCAGTACTTC	CASTTGVFSYEQYF
TRBJ2-7	TRBD1	.	TRBV5-1	13	TGCGCCAGCAGCCAGGACAGGGCCTACGAGCAGTACTTC	CASSQDRAYEQYF
TRBJ2-1	.	.	TRBV7-7	13	TGTGCTAGCAGCTTAGGACAGAACAATGAGCAGTTCTTC	CASSLGQNNEQFF
TRBJ1-2	TRBD1	.	TRBV28	12	TGTGCCAGCAGTCAGGGGGATTATGGCTACACCTTC	CASSQGDYGYTF
TRBJ1-1	.	.	TRBV28	15	TGTGCCAGCAGTTTATTCGGGGGGGGGAACACTGAAGCTTTCTTT	CASSLFGGGNTEAFF
TRBJ1-2	.	.	TRBV9	15	TGTGCCAGCAGCACTTCGGGTATAGCTAACTATGGCTACACCTTC	CASSTSGIANYGYTF
TRBJ1-2	TRBD1	.	TRBV28	14	TGTGCCAGCAGTCCGACAGGGAGGCTCTATGGCTACACCTTC	CASSPTGRLYGYTF
TRBJ1-5	TRBD1	.	TRBV6-5	13	TGTGCCAGCAGTTTAGACAGGGACCAGCCCCAGCATTTT	CASSLDRDQPQHF
TRBJ2-1	TRBD1	.	TRBV19	15	TGTGCCAGTAGTATCGGACAGGGGTCCTACAATGAGCAGTTCTTC	CASSIGQGSYNEQFF
TRBJ1-3	TRBD1	.	TRBV7-2	17	TGTGCCAGCAGCTTAGATACAGGGGGAGGCTTCGGGAACACCATATATTTT	CASSLDTGGGFGNTIYF
TRBJ1-1	TRBD1	.	TRBV10-2	13	TGCGCCAGCAGGACAGGGACGAACACTGAAGCTTTCTTT	CASRTGTNTEAFF
TRBJ2-1	TRBD2	.	TRBV2	16	TGTGCCAGCCGAGTGGGACTAGCGGGAGGTGGCCATGAGCAGTTCTTC	CASRVGLAGGGHEQFF
TRBJ1-2	.	.	TRBV5-1	16	TGCGCCAGCAGCTTGGGGCCTTCAACAACCTACTATGGCTACACCTTC	CASSLGPSTTYYGYTF
TRBJ2-3	.	.	TRBV7-2	14	TGTGCCAGCAGCTTATTCCGGGGAACAGATACGCAGTATTTT	CASSLFRGTDTQYF
TRBJ2-6	.	once	TRBV18	18	TGTGCCAGCTCAGTAACTCCGGGACATAACTCTGGGGCCAACGTCCTGACTTTC	CASSVTPGHNSGANVLTF
TRBJ2-2	TRBD2	.	TRBV19	17	TGTGCCAGTAGTATTGGAGCGGGAACCTTCTTTGCCGGGGAGCTGTTTTTT	CASSIGAGTFFAGELFF
TRBJ2-4	.	.	TRBV4-1	16	TGCGCCAGCAGCCGAGGGTCGTCAGGAGCCAAAAACATTCAGTACTTC	CASSRGSSGAKNIQYF
TRBJ2-5	.	.	TRBV5-6	15	TGTGCCAGCAGCCCCGCGGGTGGCGCCGGAGAGACCCAGTACTTC	CASSPAGGAGETQYF
TRBJ1-1	.	.	TRBV5-1	15	TGCGCCAGCAGCTTGGCCGGGAGACAGAACACTGAAGCTTTCTTT	CASSLAGRQNTEAFF
TRBJ2-7	.	.	TRBV5-5	15	TGTGCCAGCAGCTTGGCCGGCGCGGGATACTACGAGCAGTACTTC	CASSLAGAGYYEQYF
TRBJ2-1	.	.	TRBV4-2	13	TGTGCCAGCAGCCCTTCATACAACAATGAGCAGTTCTTC	CASSPSYNNEQFF
TRBJ2-5	.	.	TRBV5-1	14	TGCGCCAGCAGCCTGTGGGGCGACCAAGAGACCCAGTACTTC	CASSLWGDQETQYF
TRBJ2-3	.	few	TRBV5-1	14	TGCGCCAGCAGCGCCCGGACTAGCACAGATACGCAGTATTTT	CASSARTSTDTQYF
TRBJ1-2	TRBD1	.	TRBV6-1	18	TGTGCCAGCAGTGAAGATTCTTATTCGGGGACAGGCAACTATGGCTACACCTTC	CASSEDSYSGTGNYGYTF
TRBJ2-1	.	few	TRBV5-4	16	TGTGCCAGCAGCCCAGCAGGGCTGAGCTCCTACAATGAGCAGTTCTTC	CASSPAGLSSYNEQFF
TRBJ1-5	.	few	TRBV21-1	16	TGTGCCAGCAGCCCCCGAACAGCATATAGCAATCAGCCCCAGCATTTT	CASSPRTAYSNQPQHF
TRBJ2-1	.	.	TRBV7-9	14	TGTGCCAGCACATACTCCAGACTGTACAATGAGCAGTTCTTC	CASTYSRLYNEQFF
TRBJ1-5	.	.	TRBV7-9	12	TGTGCCAGCAGCCTATACTCCGGGAACCAGCATTTT	CASSLYSGNQHF
TRBJ2-3	TRBD1	.	TRBV3-1/TRBV3-2	16	TGTGCCAGCAGCCATGGACCCTTGACAGGGGCAGATACGCAGTATTTT	CASSHGPLTGADTQYF
TRBJ2-6	.	few	TRBV9	16	TGTGCCAGCAGCGTCCCGCTGGGGGCCGGGGCCAACGTCCTGACTTTC	CASSVPLGAGANVLTF
TRBJ2-7	.	.	TRBV10-1	11	TGCGCCAGCACCCAGGGCTACGAGCAGTACTTC	CASTQGYEQYF
TRBJ2-3	.	.	TRBV5-1	17	TGCGCCAGCAGCTTGGGGGCCGCGAGATATAGCACAGATACGCAGTATTTT	CASSLGAARYSTDTQYF
TRBJ1-6	.	.	TRBV3-1/TRBV3-2	13	TGTGCCAGCAGCCAAGACCGGAATTCACCCCTCCACTTT	CASSQDRNSPLHF
TRBJ2-7	TRBD2	.	TRBV5-1	14	TGCGCCAGCAGTAAATCTAGCGGGGGATACGAGCAGTACTTC	CASSKSSGGYEQYF
TRBJ2-3	TRBD2	.	TRBV7-9	14	TGTGCCAGCGAGAGGACTAGCGGGGGGGATACGCAGTATTTT	CASERTSGGDTQYF
TRBJ2-1	TRBD2	.	TRBV7-9	14	TGTGCCAGCAGTAGTACTAGCGGGAGTCATGAGCAGTTCTTC	CASSSTSGSHEQFF
TRBJ2-3	TRBD2	many	TRBV2	15	TGTGCCAGCAGTGAAGGCGGACTAGCGGGTGATACGCAGTATTTT	CASSEGGLAGDTQYF
TRBJ2-3	TRBD2	.	TRBV4-2	18	TGTGCCAGCAGCTACGGACTAGCGGGAGGCCCACACACAGATACGCAGTATTTT	CASSYGLAGGPHTDTQYF
TRBJ1-1	TRBD1	.	TRBV6-6	14	TGTGCCAGCAGTCGGACAGGGGACATCTCCGAAGCTTTCTTT	CASSRTGDISEAFF
TRBJ2-5	TRBD2	.	TRBV5-4	15	TGTGCCAGCAGCTGGGGGGGGTCGTACCAAGAGACCCAGTACTTC	CASSWGGSYQETQYF
TRBJ1-2	TRBD1	.	TRBV6-5	12	TGTGCCAGCAGTCCGACAGGGAGTGGCTACACCTTC	CASSPTGSGYTF
TRBJ2-3	TRBD1	.	TRBV18	16	TGTGCCAGCTCACCACCGTCCCAGGGGGCAGGGGATACGCAGTATTTT	CASSPPSQGAGDTQYF